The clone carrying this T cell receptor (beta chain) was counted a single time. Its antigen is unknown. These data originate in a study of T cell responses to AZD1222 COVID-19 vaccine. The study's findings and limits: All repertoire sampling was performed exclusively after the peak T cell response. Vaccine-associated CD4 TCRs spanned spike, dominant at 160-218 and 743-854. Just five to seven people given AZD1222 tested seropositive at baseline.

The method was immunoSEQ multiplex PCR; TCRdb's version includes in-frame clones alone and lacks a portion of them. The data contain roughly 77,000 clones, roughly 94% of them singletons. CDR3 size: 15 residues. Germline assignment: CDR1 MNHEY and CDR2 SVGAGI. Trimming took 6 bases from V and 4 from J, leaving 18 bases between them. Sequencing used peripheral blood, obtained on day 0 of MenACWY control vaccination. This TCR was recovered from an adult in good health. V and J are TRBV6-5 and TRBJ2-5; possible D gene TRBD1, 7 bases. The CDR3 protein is CASRRRGQWVETQYF. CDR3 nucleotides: TGTGCCAGCAGAAGGAGGGGACAGTGGGTAGAGACCCAGTACTTC.